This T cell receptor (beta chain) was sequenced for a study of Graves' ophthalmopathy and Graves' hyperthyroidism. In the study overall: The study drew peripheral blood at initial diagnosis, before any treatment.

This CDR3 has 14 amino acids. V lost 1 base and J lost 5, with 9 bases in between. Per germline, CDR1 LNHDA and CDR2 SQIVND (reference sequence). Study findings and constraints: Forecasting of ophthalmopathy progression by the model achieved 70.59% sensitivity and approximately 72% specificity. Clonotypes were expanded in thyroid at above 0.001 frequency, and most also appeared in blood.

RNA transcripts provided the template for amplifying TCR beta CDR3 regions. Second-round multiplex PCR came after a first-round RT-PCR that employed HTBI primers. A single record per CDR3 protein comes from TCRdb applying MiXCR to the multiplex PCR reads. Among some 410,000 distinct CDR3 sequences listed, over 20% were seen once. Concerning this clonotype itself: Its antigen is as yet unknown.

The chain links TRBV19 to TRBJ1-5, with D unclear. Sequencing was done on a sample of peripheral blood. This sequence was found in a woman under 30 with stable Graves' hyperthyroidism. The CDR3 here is CASSIGGFDQPQHF. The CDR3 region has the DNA TGTGCCAGTAGTATAGGAGGTTTTGATCAGCCCCAGCATTTT.